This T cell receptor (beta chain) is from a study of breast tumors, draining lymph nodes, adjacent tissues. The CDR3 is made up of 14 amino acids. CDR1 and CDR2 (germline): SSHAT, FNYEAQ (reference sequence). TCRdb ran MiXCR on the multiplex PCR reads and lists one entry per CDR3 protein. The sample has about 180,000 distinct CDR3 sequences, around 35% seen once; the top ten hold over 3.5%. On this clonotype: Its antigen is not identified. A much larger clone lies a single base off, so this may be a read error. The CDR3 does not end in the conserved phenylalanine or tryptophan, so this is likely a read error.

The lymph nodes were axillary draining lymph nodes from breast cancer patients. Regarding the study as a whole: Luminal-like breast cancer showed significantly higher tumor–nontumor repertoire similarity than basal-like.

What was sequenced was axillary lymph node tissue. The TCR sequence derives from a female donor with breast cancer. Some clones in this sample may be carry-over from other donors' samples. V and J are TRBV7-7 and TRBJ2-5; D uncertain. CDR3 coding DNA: TGTGCTAGCAGCTTAGCCGGACGTGGAGAGACCCAGTACCTC. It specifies CASSLAGRGETQYL.